This TCR beta chain was profiled in a study of T cells after yellow fever vaccination. This clonotype was counted only a few times. What it binds is unknown. V lost 8 bases and J 6 bases, leaving 9 bases between the germline ends. Germline V gene lookup returns CDR1 MNHNY and CDR2 SVGAGI (reference sequence). The CDR3 extends over 11 amino acids. 5'RACE template switching generated TCR cDNA, adding a universal primer site and UMIs. Each CDR3 protein gets one entry after TCRdb re-called the 5' RACE reads with MiXCR. Here the sample spans some 400,000 distinct CDR3 sequences, around 6.5% being singletons. Broader study findings: Most clones from primary vaccination were detected again post-booster (around 96% CD4, 70% to 90% CD8). Peak timing came faster in the weaker secondary response, day 5 versus 15. A minor fraction of clonotypes spanned both CD4 and CD8 compartments.

This clonotype was sampled from a man between 25 and 39 years old who received the YFV17D yellow fever vaccine. The sequencing here drew on PBMCs, taken 5 days after the yellow fever booster vaccination. The chain combines TRBV6-6 with TRBJ2-3; D is undetermined. The CDR3 coding sequence is TGTGCCAGCGAGACGGCGGATACGCAGTATTTT. Protein product: CASETADTQYF.